This T cell receptor beta chain was found in a study of blood T cell repertoires in COVID-19. About the study: Spain, Italy and the United States supplied samples that represented acute and convalescent COVID-19. Sample material is recorded as cDNA or gDNA derived from T cells, B-cell-depleted T cells, or PBMCs.

Seattle patients were enrolled while actively infected and followed longitudinally. Per the study methods: Using reference gene primer amplification, nucleated cell counts were estimated. This table comes from immunoSEQ multiplex PCR, and its TCRdb copy is limited to in-frame clones, with some not included. That table furnishes V, J and clone size, whereas the DNA furnished D and trimming. The profile shows roughly 150,000 clones, around 84% of them singletons. The V segment lost 3 bases and the J segment 7 bases; nucleotides outside the gene matches: 10. This CDR3 contains 15 residues. The germline V gene encodes CDR1 SEHNR and CDR2 FQNEAQ (reference sequence).

J is TRBJ2-7 and V is TRBV7-9; 9 bases match TRBD1. Input material: peripheral blood. This clonotype was obtained from a woman in her sixties with COVID-19, enrolled during active disease. The DNA of the CDR3 is TGTGCCAGCAGCTTGACGGGACAGGGATCGACTGAGCAGTACTTC. This translates into CASSLTGQGSTEQYF.